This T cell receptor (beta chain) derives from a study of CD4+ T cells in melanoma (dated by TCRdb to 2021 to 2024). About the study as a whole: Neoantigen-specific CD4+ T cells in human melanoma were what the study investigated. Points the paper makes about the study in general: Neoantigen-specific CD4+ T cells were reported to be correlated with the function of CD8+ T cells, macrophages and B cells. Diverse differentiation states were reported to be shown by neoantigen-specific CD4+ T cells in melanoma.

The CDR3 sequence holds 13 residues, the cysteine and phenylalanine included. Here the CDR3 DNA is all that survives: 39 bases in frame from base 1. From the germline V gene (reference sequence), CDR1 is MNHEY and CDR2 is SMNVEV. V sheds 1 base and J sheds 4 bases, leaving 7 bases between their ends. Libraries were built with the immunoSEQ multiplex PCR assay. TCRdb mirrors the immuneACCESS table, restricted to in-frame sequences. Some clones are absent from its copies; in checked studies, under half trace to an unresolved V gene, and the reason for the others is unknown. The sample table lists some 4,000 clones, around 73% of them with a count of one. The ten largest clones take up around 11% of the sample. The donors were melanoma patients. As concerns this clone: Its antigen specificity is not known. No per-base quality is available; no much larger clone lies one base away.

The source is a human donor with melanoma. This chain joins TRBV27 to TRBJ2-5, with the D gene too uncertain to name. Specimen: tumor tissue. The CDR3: CASSLFVGETQYF. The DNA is TGTGCCAGCAGTTTATTCGTCGGAGAGACCCAGTACTTC.